A single sample is the source of the 22 T cell receptor beta chains below, sequenced in a study of cytomegalovirus exposure and HLA in healthy donors. The repertoire was sequenced with immunoSEQ multiplex PCR; TCRdb's copy has only in-frame clones and lacks some. The sample gives 140,000 or so clones, about 88% of which show up once; about 10% is in the top ten. Sequencing input: PBMCs. These receptors were taken from a woman under 30 in good health and CMV-seropositive.

This clone was seen just once. The chain combines TRBV20-1 with TRBJ1-1; the D is unclear. The germline V gene encodes CDR1 DFQATT and CDR2 SNEGSKA (reference sequence). The CDR3 covers 11 residues. Between the trimmed V and J ends, which lost 6 bases and 11 bases, there was a span of 16 bases. As DNA, the CDR3 is TGCAGTGCCCAGTCAAGCCGAGGGGCTTTCTTT. This sequence encodes CSAQSSRGAFF.

The chain links TRBV10-3 to TRBJ2-1; 11 nucleotides match TRBD1. CDR3 length equals 13 residues. The junction had 5 bases not matched to a gene; V was cut back by 10 bases and J by 6 bases. Germline V CDR1 and CDR2: ENHRY, SYGVKD. The DNA of the CDR3 is TGTGCCACCGGGGGACAGGGGGTCAATGAGCAGTTCTTC. Its protein product is CATGGQGVNEQFF.

The gene calls are TRBV5-5 and TRBJ2-7; D not resolved. Germline V CDR1 and CDR2: SGHKS, YYEKEE (reference sequence). The CDR3 extends over 14 amino acids. V was clipped by 2 bases and J by 2 bases, with 11 bases between them. The CDR3 bases are TGTGCCAGCAGCTTTCCGGGTACAACCTACGAGCAGTACTTC. Protein product: CASSFPGTTYEQYF.

The chain is built from TRBV7-8 and TRBJ1-3, with TRBD1 identical over 9 bases. The V gene's germline CDR1 is SGHVS and CDR2 FQNEAQ. Trimming cost V 4 bases and J 1 base; bases outside gene matches: 11. The CDR3 has 18 amino acids. The CDR3 reads CASSYWTGDGVSGNTIYF. CDR3 DNA: TGTGCCAGCAGCTACTGGACAGGGGATGGGGTTTCTGGAAACACCATATATTTT.

This chain uses TRBV10-2 with TRBJ1-5; D unresolved. Germline V gene sequence: CDR1 WSHSY, CDR2 SAAADI. The CDR3 runs to 13 residues. Trimming took 0 bases from V and 11 from J, leaving 11 bases between them. The DNA of the CDR3 is TGCGCCAGCAGTGAGTCGATCTCGCGGGCCCAGCATTTT. Translated, it gives CASSESISRAQHF.

This clone appeared a single time. This chain joins TRBV10-3 and TRBJ2-1, with a weak D call TRBD2 (6 bases). V lost 8 bases to trimming and J lost 6 bases, with 14 bases between them. CDR3 length: 13 residues. The germline gives CDR1 ENHRY, CDR2 SYGVKD. Written as DNA, the CDR3 is TGTGCCATCCACGACCCGGGGGTCAATGAGCAGTTCTTC. Its translation: CAIHDPGVNEQFF.

This sequence joins TRBV28 and TRBJ2-1; a possible D gene is TRBD1 (7 bases). Germline-derived CDR1 and CDR2 are MDHEN and SYDVKM. This CDR3 region has 14 residues. V dropped 2 bases and J dropped 7 bases, with 12 bases sitting between them. The DNA of the CDR3 is TGTGCCAGCAGTTTAGAGGGGGCGGGAAATGAGCAGTTCTTC. This gives the protein CASSLEGAGNEQFF.

The chain employs TRBV5-1 and TRBJ1-6, with 10 bases that match TRBD1. This CDR3 contains 16 residues. Per the germline V gene, CDR1 is SGHRS and CDR2 is YFSETQ. With 4 bases clipped from V and 7 bases from J, the junction kept 8 bases outside the gene matches. The CDR3 DNA sequence: TGCGCCAGCAGCCCCACCTCGGGACAGGGGAATTCACCCCTCCACTTT. Translation: CASSPTSGQGNSPLHF. Based on the CDR3 plus reference TRBV5-1 and TRBJ1-6, the full variable domain is KAGVTQTPRYLIKTRGQQVTLSCSPISGHRSVSWYQQTPGQGLQFLFEYFSETQRNKGNFPGRFSGRQFSNSRSEMNVSTLELGDSALYLCASSPTSGQGNSPLHFGNGTRLTVT.

The chain has TRBV9 and TRBJ1-1; TRBD1 agrees at 10 bases. The CDR3 runs 19 residues. J lost 3 bases, V lost 0 bases, and 14 bases had no gene match. CDR1 SGDLS and CDR2 YYNGEE come from the germline V gene. The CDR3 DNA sequence: TGTGCCAGCAGCGTAGGTTGGGGGACAGGGGCTACTTCGGACACTGAAGCTTTCTTT. Translation: CASSVGWGTGATSDTEAFF.

V usage is TRBV29-1 and J usage is TRBJ1-6, with TRBD1 as a possible D gene (6 bases). Germline values: CDR1 SQVTM, CDR2 ANQGSEA. This CDR3 contains 13 residues. Trimming shortened V by 7 bases and J by 6 bases, and 13 bases separated the two germline ends. The CDR3 bases are TGCAGCGCCTCACAGGGTGGTAATTCACCCCTCCACTTT. This translates into CSASQGGNSPLHF.

This chain joins TRBV5-1 and TRBJ2-7, with 9 bases identical to TRBD1. Germline V gene sequence: CDR1 SGHRS, CDR2 YFSETQ. The V gene end was trimmed by 4 bases and the J gene end by 2 bases; junction bases not matched to a gene: 4. This CDR3 is built from 14 residues. The CDR3 nucleotides read TGCGCCAGCAGCCTGGACAGGGGCGCCTACGAGCAGTACTTC. It codes for CASSLDRGAYEQYF.

The chain carries TRBV4-3 and TRBJ2-2; 9 nucleotides match TRBD2. Germline values: CDR1 LGHNA, CDR2 YSLEER. V shed 4 bases, J shed 4 bases, and the junction held 13 bases outside the gene matches. This CDR3 region has 18 residues. CDR3 nucleotide sequence: TGCGCCAGCAGCCGTTTCTCCCCCGGGACTAGCATCACCGGGGAGCTGTTTTTT. Protein sequence: CASSRFSPGTSITGELFF.

The chain is built from TRBV27 and TRBJ2-3, with no clear D. Germline loops: CDR1 MNHEY, CDR2 SMNVEV (reference sequence). CDR3 size: 15 residues. With 2 bases removed from V and 6 bases from J, the gap between germline ends came to 15 bases. The CDR3 region is CASSLVQTFHDTQYF. CDR3 DNA sequence: TGTGCCAGCAGTTTAGTGCAGACTTTCCACGATACGCAGTATTTT.

The chain uses TRBV5-1 and TRBJ1-1; D ambiguous. This CDR3 has 13 residues. V lost 4 bases, J lost 4 bases, and 11 bases lay in between. Germline V gene lookup returns CDR1 SGHRS and CDR2 YFSETQ. CDR3 in DNA: TGCGCCAGCAGCCTACCGGGTCTCACTGAAGCTTTCTTT. Its protein product is CASSLPGLTEAFF.

The genes are TRBV10-2 and TRBJ2-7; 12 nucleotides align to TRBD1. Germline trimming cut 0 bases from V and 6 bases from J; bases unmatched to any gene: 9. The CDR3 totals 17 residues. CDR1 and CDR2 from the germline V gene are WSHSY and SAAADI. CDR3: CASSESGGTGGRGEQYF. As DNA, the CDR3 is TGCGCCAGCAGTGAGTCAGGAGGGACAGGGGGCAGGGGCGAGCAGTACTTC.

This clone was detected a few times. The chain couples TRBV28 to TRBJ1-2; TRBD1 matches at 7 bases. The CDR3 consists of 13 residues. With V trimmed by 8 bases and J by 4 bases, 7 bases remained unmatched. Germline values: CDR1 MDHEN, CDR2 SYDVKM. CDR3 protein: CASASQGFYGYTF. DNA of the CDR3: TGTGCCAGCGCATCACAGGGGTTCTATGGCTACACCTTC.

A few counts support this clone. The genes are TRBV7-2 and TRBJ2-3; possibly TRBD2 for D (6 bases). CDR1 SGHTA and CDR2 FQGNSA come from the germline V gene. V was shortened by 8 bases and J by 6 bases, with 12 bases between the two germline ends. The CDR3 extends over 12 amino acids. The CDR3 nucleotides are TGTGCCAGCGCTGGGAGGCGGGATACGCAGTATTTT. Its translation: CASAGRRDTQYF. Complete variable domain (other parts from reference TRBV7-2 and TRBJ2-3): GAGVSQSPSNKVTEKGKDVELRCDPISGHTALYWYRQSLGQGLEFLIYFQGNSAPDKSGLPSDRFSAERTGGSVSTLTIQRTQQEDSAVYLCASAGRRDTQYFGPGTRLTVL.

The V call is TRBV5-1, the J call TRBJ1-1; tentative D call: TRBD1 (5 bases). CDR3 length: 14 residues. In germline, CDR1 is SGHRS, CDR2 YFSETQ. V was clipped by 3 bases and J by 4 bases, with 13 bases between them. DNA of the CDR3: TGCGCCAGCAGCTCGCAGGGAGGAAGCACTGAAGCTTTCTTT. This gives the protein CASSSQGGSTEAFF. Supplemented by reference TRBV5-1 and TRBJ1-1, the full variable domain reads KAGVTQTPRYLIKTRGQQVTLSCSPISGHRSVSWYQQTPGQGLQFLFEYFSETQRNKGNFPGRFSGRQFSNSRSEMNVSTLELGDSALYLCASSSQGGSTEAFFGQGTRLTVV.

CDR3 sequence reads: CASSLLGQEYEQYF. The CDR3 DNA sequence: TGTGCCAGCAGCCTATTGGGACAGGAATACGAGCAGTACTTC. The gene calls are TRBV27 and TRBJ2-7; 8 bases map to TRBD1. The CDR3 contains 14 residues. V shed 6 bases, J shed 4 bases, and the junction held 8 bases outside the gene matches. Per the germline V gene, CDR1 is MNHEY and CDR2 is SMNVEV (reference sequence).

The rearrangement uses TRBV12-5 and TRBJ2-5; D gene uncertain. The CDR3 has 11 amino acids. CDR1 and CDR2 from the germline V gene are LGHNT and FRNRAP. V was clipped by 6 bases and J by 5 bases, with 7 bases between them. The CDR3 DNA reads TGTGCTAGTGGGCCCGGGGAGACCCAGTACTTC. It translates to CASGPGETQYF. Combining the CDR3 with reference TRBV12-5 and TRBJ2-5 gives the whole variable domain DARVTQTPRHKVTEMGQEVTMRCQPILGHNTVFWYRQTMMQGLELLAYFRNRAPLDDSGMPKDRFSAEMPDATLATLKIQPSEPRDSAVYFCASGPGETQYFGPGTRLLVL.

In this sample, this clone turned up once. The V and J genes are TRBV19 and TRBJ1-2; TRBD1 matches 10 bases. J lost 7 bases, V lost 6 bases, and 8 bases had no gene match. Looked up from germline, CDR1 is LNHDA and CDR2 is SQIVND (reference sequence). The CDR3 sequence is 14 residues long. CDR3 residues: CASRPGQGTAGYTF. The CDR3 DNA reads as TGTGCCAGTAGGCCGGGACAGGGGACAGCTGGCTACACCTTC.

This chain joins TRBV7-3 and TRBJ2-1; D is unclear. V lost 1 base and J lost 7, with 5 bases in between. In germline, CDR1 is SGHTA, CDR2 FQGTGA. The CDR3 is 12 residues long. In DNA, the CDR3 is TGTGCCAGCAGCTTAAGAGGTAATGAGCAGTTCTTC. It is translated as CASSLRGNEQFF. Full variable domain (rest looked up from reference TRBV7-3 and TRBJ2-1): GAGVSQTPSNKVTEKGKYVELRCDPISGHTALYWYRQSLGQGPEFLIYFQGTGAADDSGLPNDRFFAVRPEGSVSTLKIQRTERGDSAVYLCASSLRGNEQFFGPGTRLTVL.